This T cell receptor (beta chain) stems from a study of OX40 agonist ivuxolimab in advanced cancers. On the study more broadly: Cohort: about 80% men, mean age approximately 60, aged roughly 23 to 79. The study reported partial responses in three patients: one hepatocellular carcinoma, two cutaneous melanoma. Study outcomes and limitations: Low clonal expansion, among the lowest seen, marked partial responders at 0.1-3.0 mg/kg.

Clones were sequenced by immunoSEQ multiplex PCR, and TCRdb holds only the in-frame ones, with some missing. Among 70,000 to 95,000 clones listed, about 81% were seen once. V was pared by 3 bases and J by 2 bases, with 17 bases between. The V gene's germline CDR1 is SGDLS and CDR2 YYNGEE. The CDR3 is 16 amino acids. This clone is a singleton in its sample. What it recognizes is unknown. The origin of this receptor is an adult with an advanced solid tumor such as melanoma, head and neck, liver or kidney cancer. The sample in question was CD4+ or CD8+ T cells sorted from blood, obtained in a trial of the OX40 agonist ivuxolimab. This rearrangement joins TRBV9 to TRBJ2-5; D may be TRBD2 (6 bases). The CDR3 coding sequence is TGTGCCAGCAGCGCGACTAGTTTTGGGCCACAAGAGACCCAGTACTTC. The encoded protein is CASSATSFGPQETQYF. The entire variable domain, with the rest obtained from reference TRBV9 and TRBJ2-5, is as follows: DSGVTQTPKHLITATGQRVTLRCSPRSGDLSVYWYQQSLDQGLQFLIQYYNGEERAKGNILERFSAQQFPDLHSELNLSSLELGDSALYFCASSATSFGPQETQYFGPGTRLLVL.